The following is a T cell receptor (beta chain) sequence with its context. The sample belongs to a study of blood T cell repertoires in COVID-19. Study overall: COVID-19 samples from acute and convalescent phases originated in the United States, Italy and Spain. Nucleic acid was either cDNA or gDNA, and it came from T cells, B-cell-depleted T cells, or PBMCs.

How the authors handled the data: Using reference gene primer amplification, nucleated cell counts were estimated. The method was immunoSEQ multiplex PCR; TCRdb's version includes in-frame clones alone and lacks a portion of them. V and J calls and clone size are given by that table; D and trimming were obtained from the DNA. The sample has about 36,000 clones, 78% seen once; the top ten hold 33%. This clonotype was sampled from a man in his 60s with acute or convalescent COVID-19. Sequences were obtained from peripheral blood.

The CDR3 DNA reads TGTGCCAGCAGTTCTTCAGGGTCGGCACAAGAGACCCAGTACTTC. Translating it yields CASSSSGSAQETQYF. V gene TRBV28 combines with J gene TRBJ2-5, with D perhaps TRBD1 (5 bases). Per the germline V gene, CDR1 is MDHEN and CDR2 is SYDVKM. This CDR3 spans 15 amino acids. V was cut by 4 bases and J by 2 bases, with 14 bases left in between.